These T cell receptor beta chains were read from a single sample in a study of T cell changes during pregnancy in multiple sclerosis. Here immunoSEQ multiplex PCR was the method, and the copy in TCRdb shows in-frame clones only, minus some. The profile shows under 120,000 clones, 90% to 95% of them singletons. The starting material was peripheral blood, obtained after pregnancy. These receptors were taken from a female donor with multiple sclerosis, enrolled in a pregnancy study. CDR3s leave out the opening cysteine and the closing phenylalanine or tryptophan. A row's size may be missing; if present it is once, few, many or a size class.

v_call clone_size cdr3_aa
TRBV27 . ASRLQGTGELF
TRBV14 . ASSQPREGTTEAF
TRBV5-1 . ASSGDLTTNEKLF
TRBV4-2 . ASSQVPDSPLH
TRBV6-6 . ASRDLTGNSGNTIY
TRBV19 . ASRRTVPNQPQH
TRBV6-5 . ASSEDRRSPLH
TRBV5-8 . ASSLSVRNTEAF
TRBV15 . ATSGRQDNEQF
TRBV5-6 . ASRLQGNTEAF
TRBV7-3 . ASSSGGGNTEAF
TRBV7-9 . ASSLGDSEAF
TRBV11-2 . ASSLGTESYEQY
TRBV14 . ASSQGTGSGNTIY
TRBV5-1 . ASSLAPRGSYEQY
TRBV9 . ASRDSRKSSGANVLT
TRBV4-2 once ASSQGEGSGGRGAKNIQY
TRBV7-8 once ASSTREGRSYEQY
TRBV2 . ASSGSGGVGSPLH
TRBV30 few ASSVGQPYGYT
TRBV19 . ASAVGAGSTEAF
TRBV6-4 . ASSSFAGTGGKNEQF
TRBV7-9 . ASSSSETQY
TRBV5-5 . ASTPGGGTGELF
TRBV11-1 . ASSSTVNYGYT
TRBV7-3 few ASSFTSGASTDTQY
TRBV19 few ASSSGTGNGKLF
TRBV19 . ASRPTGLTEAF
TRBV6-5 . ASSSTGNNQPQH
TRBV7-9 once ASSGIWDRKNSGANVLT
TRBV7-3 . ASSLTGGRAEAF
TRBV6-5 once ASSYGLSSNQPQH
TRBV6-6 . ASRETLSNTEAF
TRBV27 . ASSSIPGLPDLNSYNEQF
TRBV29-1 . SVDGLAGGN
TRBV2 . ASSDGADGREAF
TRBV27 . ASSPHPRGEGRGEQY
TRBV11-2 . ASSPGQGGSPLH
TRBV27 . ATAGGTNYGYT
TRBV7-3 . ASSSDRGNTIY
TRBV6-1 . ASSEWGQEGYT
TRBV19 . ASSLTENTEAF
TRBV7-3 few ASSLSASGEQY